Listed below are T cell receptor beta chains from one sample, sequenced in a study of human T cells and chemical hapten exposure. One entry per CDR3 protein results from TCRdb running MiXCR on the RACE reads. The data contain 300,000 to 400,000 distinct CDR3 sequences, about 5.1% of them seen just once; the ten biggest clones take up 2.5% to 3%. The sample in question was whole blood, obtained in connection with sensitization to the hapten diphenylcyclopropenone (DPC). These receptors originate from a woman between 45 and 65 years old with alopecia areata. Some clones in this sample may be carry-over from other donors' samples. The CDR3 runs from the conserved cysteine through the conserved F or W.

v_gene,j_gene,CDR3aa
TRBV12-3/TRBV12-4,TRBJ1-2,CASSFGGLGYTF
TRBV6-1,TRBJ1-6,CASSEVMALSNSPLHF
TRBV11-2,TRBJ2-3,CASTGRSSPDTQYF
TRBV12-3/TRBV12-4,TRBJ2-1,CASSLNSGLHNEQFF
TRBV20-1,TRBJ1-5,CSARDTGALGQPQHF
TRBV6-5,TRBJ2-5,CASSPSQWARETQYF
TRBV7-6,TRBJ1-5,CASSLAPGDSNQPQHF
TRBV12-3/TRBV12-4,TRBJ2-1,CASSFPWPNEQFF
TRBV18,TRBJ2-7,CASSPGQYLSYEQYF
TRBV2,TRBJ2-3,CASSGAGGDTQYF
TRBV6-1,TRBJ1-1,CANLRASGPEAFF
TRBV12-3/TRBV12-4,TRBJ2-3,CASTHSGSLQYF
TRBV20-1,TRBJ1-2,CSASRGLEGYTF
TRBV6-6,TRBJ1-5,CASGLYSNQPQHF
TRBV6-2/TRBV6-3,TRBJ2-1,CASSYPLTGGREQFF
TRBV4-3,TRBJ2-7,CASSQEKTRTYEQYF
TRBV7-2,TRBJ2-3,CASSLVRATTLADTQYF
TRBV27,TRBJ2-3,CASSFQYTDTQYF
TRBV29-1,TRBJ2-2,CSVESGASGELFF
TRBV6-6,TRBJ2-7,CASSPRDTKYEQYF
TRBV7-6,TRBJ2-7,CASSPGDSLYEQYF
TRBV6-2/TRBV6-3,TRBJ1-4,CASSYGGVDEKLFF
TRBV7-2,TRBJ2-1,CASSLALLAGASYNEQFF
TRBV15,TRBJ1-1,CATSRDRSNTEAFF
TRBV6-5,TRBJ2-5,CASSPANLGEETQYF
TRBV11-2,TRBJ2-1,CASSLEQLAGNEQFF
TRBV12-3/TRBV12-4,TRBJ2-1,CASIPQGENEQFF
TRBV7-3,TRBJ2-2,CASSLTESGAATGELFF
TRBV27,TRBJ2-7,CASSLLGAAPREQYF
TRBV7-9,TRBJ1-6,CASSLKGFTYNSPLHF
TRBV2,TRBJ2-7,CASSPTSGGQGQYF
TRBV6-5,TRBJ1-2,CASSRDRGFHGYTF
TRBV20-1,TRBJ2-7,CSAPGLAGVASYEQYF
TRBV12-3/TRBV12-4,TRBJ2-1,CASRPNARASYNEQFF
TRBV6-4,TRBJ2-3,CASSALAGLSSTDTQYF
TRBV20-1,TRBJ1-1,CSARPRGAITEAFF
TRBV20-1,TRBJ2-6,CSARSVSGANVLTF